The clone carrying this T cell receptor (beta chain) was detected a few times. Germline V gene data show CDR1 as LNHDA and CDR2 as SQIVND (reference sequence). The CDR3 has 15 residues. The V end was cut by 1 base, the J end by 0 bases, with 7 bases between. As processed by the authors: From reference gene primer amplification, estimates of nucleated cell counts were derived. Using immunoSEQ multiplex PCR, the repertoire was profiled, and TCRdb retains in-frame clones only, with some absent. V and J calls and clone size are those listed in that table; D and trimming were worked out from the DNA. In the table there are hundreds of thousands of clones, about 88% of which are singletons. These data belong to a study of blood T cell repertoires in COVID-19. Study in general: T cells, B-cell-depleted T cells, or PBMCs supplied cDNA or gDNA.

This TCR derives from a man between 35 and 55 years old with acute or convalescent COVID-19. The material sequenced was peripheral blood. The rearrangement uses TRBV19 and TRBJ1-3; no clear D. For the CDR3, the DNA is TGTGCCAGTAGTATAGGTACTAACTCTGGAAACACCATATATTTT. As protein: CASSIGTNSGNTIYF.